Following are 13 T cell receptor beta chains from one sample sequenced in a study of response to subunit inactivated influenza vaccine. One entry per CDR3 protein, called by TCRdb with MiXCR from the RT-PCR reads. The table records some 480,000 distinct CDR3 sequences, 10% to 11% of them present only once. The material sequenced was PBMCs from blood, taken 45 days after vaccination. Receptor source: a man aged 45-65 years who received an inactivated influenza vaccine.

The chain recombines TRBV2 with TRBJ2-3; 7 positions agree with TRBD2. The ends lost 7 bases at V and 4 bases at J; junction bases unmatched: 11. Looked up from germline, CDR1 is SNHLY and CDR2 is FYNNEI. CDR3 size: 15 residues. As DNA, the CDR3 is TGTGCCAGCACTGACTGGCGGGGGACGGCAGATACGCAGTATTTT. Encoded protein: CASTDWRGTADTQYF.

V and J are TRBV5-1 and TRBJ1-6; D is unresolved. The CDR3 is made up of 13 amino acids. In germline, CDR1 is SGHRS, CDR2 YFSETQ. Trimming shortened V by 0 bases and J by 9 bases, and 7 bases separated the two germline ends. As DNA, the CDR3 is TGCGCCAGCAGCTTGGGTAACTCTTCACCCCTCCACTTT. Translating it yields CASSLGNSSPLHF.

The table lists this clonotype with a few counts. The chain combines TRBV11-1 with TRBJ2-7; TRBD2 agrees at 8 bases. Unmatched junction bases numbered 13, after V lost 6 bases and J lost 3 bases. Germline-derived CDR1 and CDR2 are SGHAT and FQDESV (reference sequence). This CDR3 is 16 amino acids long. The CDR3 protein is CASRDTAGAPVYEQYF. In DNA, the CDR3 is TGTGCCAGCAGAGATACAGCGGGGGCCCCGGTCTACGAGCAGTACTTC.

This clonotype was recorded a few times. This sequence joins TRBV3-1 and TRBJ1-4, with 7 bases that match TRBD1. The V gene end was trimmed by 0 bases and the J gene end by 5 bases; junction bases not matched to a gene: 9. CDR1 and CDR2 (germline): LGHDT, YNNKEL (reference sequence). The CDR3 totals 17 residues. This CDR3 is CASSQEGETGRNEKLFF. The CDR3 bases are TGTGCCAGCAGCCAAGAGGGAGAGACAGGGAGAAATGAAAAACTGTTTTTT.

This clonotype was counted many times. This chain connects TRBV12-3 or TRBV12-4 to TRBJ2-3, with 9 bases identical to TRBD1. With 8 bases clipped from V and 4 bases from J, the junction kept 7 bases outside the gene matches. The CDR3 has 14 amino acids. The CDR3 spells CASGDRGFADTQYF. DNA of the CDR3: TGTGCCAGCGGAGACAGGGGGTTTGCAGATACGCAGTATTTT.

This chain connects TRBV3-1 to TRBJ2-1; D unclear. Trimming cost V 2 bases and J 6 bases, with 14 bases left between them. This CDR3 is 15 amino acids long. CDR1 and CDR2 (germline): LGHDT, YNNKEL (reference sequence). CDR3 DNA: TGTGCCAGCAGCCAAAATTACGACCCCTCCAATGAGCAGTTCTTC. This codes for CASSQNYDPSNEQFF.

The chain carries TRBV7-2 and TRBJ2-7, with D unresolved. The CDR3 runs to 14 residues. CDR1 is SGHTA and CDR2 is FQGNSA in the germline V gene. Trimming shortened V by 5 bases and J by 3 bases, and 14 bases separated the two germline ends. The CDR3 DNA sequence: TGTGCCAGCAGCCCCTCGGGCCCGTACTACGAGCAGTACTTC. As protein: CASSPSGPYYEQYF.

This clonotype was detected a few times. The chain employs TRBV6-5 and TRBJ2-1; D unresolved. Germline lookup yields CDR1 MNHEY and CDR2 SVGAGI. Trimming took 2 bases from V and 5 from J, leaving 7 bases between them. The CDR3 is 13 amino acids. This CDR3 reads CASSYTLHNEQFF. CDR3 DNA: TGTGCCAGCAGTTACACCCTTCACAATGAGCAGTTCTTC.

This chain links TRBV18 with TRBJ2-5, with 8 bases that match TRBD2. The CDR3 runs to 15 residues. Germline assignment: CDR1 KGHSH and CDR2 LQKENI. Trimming took 5 bases from V and 3 from J; bases not matched to a gene: 8. The CDR3 bases are TGTGCCAGCTCATCTAGCGGGTGGCGCGAAGAGACCCAGTACTTC. It codes for CASSSSGWREETQYF.

This clonotype was detected many times. The CDR3 protein is CSARKTTDIIEAFF. CDR3 nucleotide sequence: TGCAGTGCTAGAAAGACAACGGATATCATTGAAGCTTTCTTT. This rearrangement joins TRBV20-1 to TRBJ1-1; D is ambiguous. The germline V gene encodes CDR1 DFQATT and CDR2 SNEGSKA (reference sequence). The V and J ends lost 2 bases and 7 bases respectively, with 17 bases between them. This CDR3 spans 14 amino acids.

The chain couples TRBV6-2 or TRBV6-3 to TRBJ2-7; no clear D gene. The CDR3 has 16 amino acids. Germline V gives CDR1 MNHEY, CDR2 SVGEGT. V lost 1 base and J lost 5, with 18 bases in between. Here the CDR3 DNA reads TGTGCCAGCAGTTACTACCGGTCAGGATCGATAGACGAGCAGTACTTC. It translates to CASSYYRSGSIDEQYF.

A few counts support this clonotype. The V gene is TRBV27, the J gene TRBJ2-3; tentative D call: TRBD2 (5 bases). CDR1 MNHEY and CDR2 SMNVEV come from the germline V gene (reference sequence). The V end lost 4 bases, the J end lost 2 bases, and 13 bases lay between the germline ends. This CDR3 is built from 15 residues. CDR3 residues: CASSSLPGNTDTQYF. CDR3 nucleotides: TGTGCCAGCAGTTCCCTTCCGGGAAACACAGATACGCAGTATTTT.

This clonotype was detected many times. The chain joins TRBV29-1 to TRBJ1-1; 7 bases match TRBD1. The CDR3 is 15 amino acids. Germline values: CDR1 SQVTM, CDR2 ANQGSEA. V lost 6 bases and J lost 5; bases outside the gene matches: 15. The CDR3 loop is CSVGKGQFGATEAFF. The CDR3 region has the DNA TGCAGCGTGGGGAAGGGACAGTTTGGAGCGACTGAAGCTTTCTTT.